The 31 T cell receptor beta chains presented below share a single source sample, sequenced in a study of blood T cell repertoires in COVID-19. TCRdb's copy holds only in-frame clones and misses some; the assay was immunoSEQ multiplex PCR. This table holds under 200,000 clones, almost 85% found once. The material sequenced was peripheral blood. Receptors originate from a man younger than 30 with active or convalescent COVID-19.

V gene TRBV4-3 combines with J gene TRBJ1-5; D may be TRBD1 (5 bases). Germline V gives CDR1 LGHNA, CDR2 YSLEER. The CDR3 sequence is 17 residues long. With 4 bases removed from V and 0 bases from J, the gap between germline ends came to 16 bases. The CDR3 sequence is CASSPRAGRDSNQPQHF. CDR3 bases: TGCGCCAGCAGCCCCCGAGCAGGGAGGGATAGCAATCAGCCCCAGCATTTT.

This clone was seen a handful of times. This chain uses TRBV30 with TRBJ2-1; possible D gene TRBD1, 8 bases. The germline V gene has CDR1 GTSNPN and CDR2 SVGIG (reference sequence). Trimming removed 3 bases at V and 7 bases at J, with 16 bases between. The CDR3 sequence is 14 residues long. The DNA of the CDR3 is TGTGCCTGGAGCACAGGGGGGGGACTAAATGAGCAGTTCTTC. Protein product: CAWSTGGGLNEQFF.

The J gene is TRBJ2-1, the V gene TRBV13; possibly TRBD2 for D (6 bases). Germline loops: CDR1 PRHDT, CDR2 FYEKMQ (reference sequence). This CDR3 is built from 14 residues. The V and J ends lost 5 bases and 5 bases respectively, with 13 bases between them. The CDR3 loop is CASSPIGGDNEQFF. DNA for the CDR3: TGTGCCAGCAGCCCTATCGGGGGAGACAATGAGCAGTTCTTC. Complete variable domain (other parts from reference TRBV13 and TRBJ2-1): AAGVIQSPRHLIKEKRETATLKCYPIPRHDTVYWYQQGPGQDPQFLISFYEKMQSDKGSIPDRFSAQQFSDYHSELNMSSLELGDSALYFCASSPIGGDNEQFFGPGTRLTVL.

CDR3 loop: CASSLEGRVNTEAFF. DNA for the CDR3: TGCGCCAGCAGCTTGGAGGGCAGGGTGAACACTGAAGCTTTCTTT. The chain couples TRBV5-1 to TRBJ1-1, with a tentative D call TRBD1 (5 bases). The CDR3 extends over 15 amino acids. The V end lost 0 bases, the J end lost 0 bases, and 9 bases lay between the germline ends. Germline V gene sequence: CDR1 SGHRS, CDR2 YFSETQ.

This clone was counted only a few times. The rearrangement uses TRBV28 and TRBJ1-3; possibly TRBD1 for D (5 bases). Germline-derived CDR1 and CDR2 are MDHEN and SYDVKM. This CDR3 contains 16 residues. The germline V and J ends were trimmed by 3 bases and 2 bases, with 14 bases remaining between them. The CDR3 loop is CASSFSGSFAGNTIYF. CDR3 nucleotides: TGTGCCAGCAGTTTCTCAGGGTCTTTCGCTGGAAACACCATATATTTT.

The J gene is TRBJ1-5, the V gene TRBV10-2, with D uncertain. The germline CDR1 and CDR2 sequences are WSHSY and SAAADI. V shed 5 bases and J shed 4 bases, with 15 bases lying between them. The length of the CDR3 is 15 residues. Here the CDR3 DNA reads TGCGCCAGCAGTTCTCACGGTAGTGGTAATCAGCCCCAGCATTTT. Protein product: CASSSHGSGNQPQHF.

V and J are TRBV6-1 and TRBJ1-5, with 7 bases identical to TRBD1. V trimming: 0 bases; J trimming: 8 bases; junction bases outside the gene matches: 10. CDR1 is MNHNS, CDR2 SASEGT, per germline. The CDR3 has 16 residues. CDR3 in DNA: TGTGCCAGCAGTGAAGCATTGGTAGGGGGCCGGGAGCCCCAGCATTTT. It translates to CASSEALVGGREPQHF.

The rearrangement links TRBV7-2 to TRBJ2-1, with 11 bases aligning to TRBD2. Germline-derived CDR1 and CDR2 are SGHTA and FQGNSA. The CDR3 has 15 amino acids. V shed 6 bases and J 4 bases; nucleotides not matched to a gene: 5. The CDR3 sequence: CASRAGTSGYNEQFF. The CDR3 DNA reads TGTGCCAGCAGGGCCGGGACTAGCGGATACAATGAGCAGTTCTTC. Filled out from reference TRBV7-2 and TRBJ2-1, the complete variable domain reads GAGVSQSPSNKVTEKGKDVELRCDPISGHTALYWYRQSLGQGLEFLIYFQGNSAPDKSGLPSDRFSAERTGGSVSTLTIQRTQQEDSAVYLCASRAGTSGYNEQFFGPGTRLTVL.

This clone occurred a few times. The chain uses TRBV3-1 (or the pseudogene TRBV3-2) and TRBJ2-7; TRBD2 agrees at 15 bases. The CDR3 contains 14 residues. Germline trimming cut 4 bases from V and 8 bases from J; bases unmatched to any gene: 3. Germline V lookup: CDR1 LGHDT, CDR2 YNNKEL (reference sequence). CDR3 sequence: CASSPGLAGGKQYF. The CDR3 DNA sequence: TGTGCCAGCAGCCCCGGACTAGCGGGGGGGAAGCAGTACTTC.

This clone was observed a few times. The genes are TRBV2 and TRBJ1-4, with D possibly TRBD1 on 5 matching bases. The CDR3 has 15 residues. The V end lost 5 bases, the J end lost 6 bases, and 16 bases lay between the germline ends. Germline V gene data show CDR1 as SNHLY and CDR2 as FYNNEI. Here the CDR3 reads CASSTTESGDEKLFF. The CDR3 nucleotides read TGTGCCAGCAGTACTACGGAGTCGGGGGATGAAAAACTGTTTTTT.

This clone appeared a single time. CDR3 region: CAIPGQGAPGLPYNEQFF. In DNA form, the CDR3 reads TGTGCCATTCCGGGACAGGGGGCTCCGGGGCTCCCTTACAATGAGCAGTTCTTC. V is TRBV2 and J is TRBJ2-1, with 12 bases matching TRBD1. Germline V gene data show CDR1 as SNHLY and CDR2 as FYNNEI. V was pared by 10 bases and J by 4 bases, with 17 bases of the junction left unmatched. This CDR3 has 18 residues.

The chain has TRBV15 and TRBJ1-2, with D tentatively TRBD1 (6 bases). V was trimmed by 3 bases and J by 4 bases, leaving 15 bases between them. This CDR3 spans 15 amino acids. Per germline, CDR1 LNHNV and CDR2 YYDKDF (reference sequence). In DNA form, the CDR3 reads TGTGCCACCAGCAGCATGACAGGTGTCCTCTATGGCTACACCTTC. It specifies CATSSMTGVLYGYTF.

V gene TRBV4-2 combines with J gene TRBJ2-5; 12 bases match TRBD2. J lost 3 bases, V lost 4 bases, and 6 bases had no gene match. Germline-derived CDR1 and CDR2 are LGHNA and YNFKEQ. The CDR3 sequence is 16 residues long. In nucleotides, the CDR3 is TGTGCCAGCAGCCCACAACTAGCGGGAGGAAAAGAGACCCAGTACTTC. Its translation is CASSPQLAGGKETQYF.

The V and J genes are TRBV11-2 and TRBJ2-7; 9 bases map to TRBD2. CDR1 is SGHAT and CDR2 is FQNNGV in the germline V gene. The CDR3 contains 16 residues. The junction had 5 bases not matched to a gene; V was cut back by 2 bases and J by 0 bases. The CDR3 region is CASSLRASGVSYEQYF. As DNA, the CDR3 is TGTGCCAGCAGCTTAAGGGCTAGCGGGGTCTCCTACGAGCAGTACTTC.

This clone was picked up a small number of times. As DNA, the CDR3 is TGCGCCAGCAGCCCCAGGGAAGGGGGGAACACTGAAGCTTTCTTT. Encoded protein: CASSPREGGNTEAFF. The chain combines TRBV5-1 with TRBJ1-1; a possible D gene is TRBD1 (6 bases). The germline V gene has CDR1 SGHRS and CDR2 YFSETQ. The length of the CDR3 is 15 residues. Trimming left V 4 bases short and J 1 base short, with 14 bases between.

For this clone: An end of the junction differs from the germline gene, which may be a read error. The gene calls are TRBV19 and TRBJ2-2, with 7 nucleotides matching TRBD1. The CDR3 runs to 14 residues. Germline CDR1 LNHDA, CDR2 SQIVND (reference sequence). The CDR3 DNA is TGTGCCAGCAACAGGGGATCTAACAGCGGGGAGCTGTTTTTT. The encoded protein is CASNRGSNSGELFF.

In its sample, this clone was seen once. The CDR3 loop reads CASSVPEGAAFF. Written as DNA, the CDR3 is TGTGCCAGCAGCGTTCCCGAGGGCGCAGCTTTCTTT. The gene calls are TRBV9 and TRBJ1-1; D not resolved. Trimming pared 2 bases from V and 10 bases from J, leaving 12 bases between. Per germline, CDR1 SGDLS and CDR2 YYNGEE. The CDR3 covers 12 residues.

V gene TRBV3-1 (or the pseudogene TRBV3-2) combines with J gene TRBJ1-5; 7 positions agree with TRBD1. The trim removed 1 base at V and 4 bases at J, leaving 1 base unmatched. There are 14 residues in the CDR3. Germline lookup yields CDR1 LGHDT and CDR2 YNNKEL (reference sequence). In DNA, the CDR3 is TGTGCCAGCAGCCAAGCAGGGGGTAATCAGCCCCAGCATTTT. Translation: CASSQAGGNQPQHF.

J is TRBJ1-1 and V is TRBV27, with 8 positions matching TRBD1. The J segment lost 8 bases and the V segment lost 5 bases, leaving 13 bases of the junction unmatched. The CDR3 loop spans 15 amino acids. Per the germline V gene, CDR1 is MNHEY and CDR2 is SMNVEV (reference sequence). The CDR3 region is CASSPKPTGALEAFF. The CDR3, as DNA: TGTGCCAGCAGTCCAAAGCCGACAGGGGCCCTCGAAGCTTTCTTT.

The J gene is TRBJ1-5, the V gene TRBV18, with TRBD1 as a possible D gene (6 bases). CDR3 length: 14 residues. Trimming cost V 1 base and J 4 bases, with 8 bases left between them. Per the germline V gene, CDR1 is KGHSH and CDR2 is LQKENI. CDR3 amino acids: CASSPLGGNQPQHF. DNA for the CDR3: TGTGCCAGCTCACCACTAGGGGGAAATCAGCCCCAGCATTTT.

The genes are TRBV10-2 and TRBJ1-4; TRBD1 aligns across 7 bases. CDR3 size: 16 residues. CDR1 is WSHSY, CDR2 SAAADI, per germline. The junction had 4 bases not matched to a gene; V was cut back by 3 bases and J by 0 bases. The DNA for the CDR3 is TGCGCCAGCAGTGATTACAGGGGACCAACTAATGAAAAACTGTTTTTT. Protein sequence: CASSDYRGPTNEKLFF.

This clone appeared once. The V and J genes are TRBV6-1 and TRBJ1-1, with a possible D match to TRBD1 (6 bases). From germline, CDR1 is MNHNS and CDR2 SASEGT. Trimming shortened V by 0 bases and J by 5 bases, and 10 bases separated the two germline ends. The CDR3 spans 14 residues. CDR3 in DNA: TGTGCCAGCAGTGAAGCAGGGGGGGAGACTGAAGCTTTCTTT. Its protein is CASSEAGGETEAFF.

The gene calls are TRBV2 and TRBJ1-2, with D hard to call. The V and J ends lost 7 bases and 4 bases respectively, with 13 bases between them. Germline V gene sequence: CDR1 SNHLY, CDR2 FYNNEI. The length of the CDR3 is 13 residues. The CDR3 nucleotides are TGTGCCAGCAATGAGCGGGGATCCTATGGCTACACCTTC. Protein sequence: CASNERGSYGYTF.

J is TRBJ2-1 and V is TRBV9; TRBD2 agrees at 11 bases. CDR3 length: 15 residues. Germline-derived CDR1 and CDR2 are SGDLS and YYNGEE. J was trimmed by 9 bases and V by 0 bases; bases with no gene match: 5. This CDR3 reads CASSVDSGRAREQFF. Here the CDR3 DNA reads TGTGCCAGCAGCGTAGATAGCGGGAGGGCTCGTGAGCAGTTCTTC.

The V gene is TRBV15, the J gene TRBJ1-2; 8 bases map to TRBD1. Trimming at V came to 2 bases and at J to 7 bases, leaving 12 bases not matched to a gene. Per the germline V gene, CDR1 is LNHNV and CDR2 is YYDKDF (reference sequence). The CDR3 has 16 amino acids. The CDR3 nucleotides read TGTGCCACCAGCAGAACCAGGACAGGGCCGGATCGTGGCTACACCTTC. This codes for CATSRTRTGPDRGYTF.

The chain joins TRBV28 to TRBJ1-5; possibly TRBD1 for D (5 bases). This CDR3 has 12 residues. Germline V CDR1 and CDR2: MDHEN, SYDVKM. The V end was cut by 2 bases, the J end by 7 bases, with 6 bases between. CDR3 sequence (DNA): TGTGCCAGCAGTTTAAGGGGCCAGCCCCAGCATTTT. This gives the protein CASSLRGQPQHF.

The chain links TRBV6-2 or TRBV6-3 to TRBJ2-3; weak D call: TRBD2 (6 bases). Germline CDR1 is MNHEY and CDR2 is SVGEGT. V was trimmed by 5 bases and J by 2 bases, leaving 11 bases between them. The CDR3 sequence is 14 residues long. This CDR3 is CASSGRPPTDTQYF. In DNA, the CDR3 is TGTGCCAGCAGTGGGAGGCCCCCCACAGATACGCAGTATTTT.

The rearrangement links TRBV5-1 to TRBJ2-5; the D gene is possibly TRBD2 (6 bases). V shed 3 bases and J shed 3 bases, with 15 bases lying between them. The germline CDR1 and CDR2 sequences are SGHRS and YFSETQ. The CDR3 covers 15 residues. The CDR3 region is CASSSSGGGKETQYF. The CDR3 bases are TGCGCCAGCAGCTCCAGTGGGGGAGGCAAAGAGACCCAGTACTTC.

The V and J genes are TRBV5-6 and TRBJ2-1; 11 positions match TRBD2. V dropped 2 bases and J dropped 4; count of bases not matched to a gene: 8. The CDR3 length is 17 residues. The V gene's germline CDR1 is SGHDT and CDR2 YYEEEE. CDR3 sequence reads: CASSLGLAGDLYNEQFF. CDR3 bases: TGTGCCAGCAGCTTAGGACTAGCGGGCGATCTTTACAATGAGCAGTTCTTC.

This chain joins TRBV6-6 and TRBJ1-5; TRBD1 agrees at 10 bases. Germline CDR1 MNHNY, CDR2 SVGAGI (reference sequence). V lost 5 bases to trimming and J lost 5 bases; unmatched junction nucleotides: 3. The CDR3 runs 14 residues. DNA of the CDR3: TGTGCCAGCAGTGGGACAGGGGTATATCAGCCCCAGCATTTT. It is translated as CASSGTGVYQPQHF.

The chain links TRBV19 to TRBJ2-7; tentative D call: TRBD1 (5 bases). CDR3 length equals 13 residues. Germline CDR1 is LNHDA and CDR2 is SQIVND (reference sequence). Trimming shortened V by 2 bases and J by 5 bases, and 10 bases separated the two germline ends. This chain's CDR3 is CASSIRGSDEQYF. CDR3 DNA: TGTGCCAGTAGTATAAGGGGTTCCGACGAGCAGTACTTC.